This is a list of T cell receptor beta chains from one sample in a study of STAT5B mutations in CD4+ large granular lymphocyte leukemia. TCRdb's copy holds only in-frame clones and misses some; the assay was immunoSEQ multiplex PCR. The sample has approximately 20,000 clones; just over 70% are singletons. The sample was CD4+ T cells from blood buffy coats. The receptor set was obtained from a human donor in good health. CDR3s include the opening cysteine and the closing phenylalanine or tryptophan. D genes are given only for firm matches. Size tells how often a clone was seen (once, few, many) or the class of an expanded clone, and some rows leave it out.

size	V	D	J	DNA	CDR3
.	TRBV15	.	TRBJ2-1	TGTGCCACCAGCCGCGACCTCCTTGATTGGCAGTTCTTC	CATSRDLLDWQFF
.	TRBV9	TRBD2	TRBJ2-1	TGTGCCAGCAGCGTAGGGGGAGGGGATCCACAGTTCTTC	CASSVGGGDPQFF
few	TRBV2	TRBD1	TRBJ1-2	TGTGCCAGCAGTGAATACAGGGGTGGCTACACCTTC	CASSEYRGGYTF
.	TRBV5-3	.	TRBJ1-3	TGTGCCAGAAGACAAGCCCGCAGCTCTGGAAACACCATATATTTT	CARRQARSSGNTIYF
.	TRBV7-2	.	TRBJ2-7	TGTGCCAGCAGCCTGTCCGGAGCTAGGGAGCAGTACTTC	CASSLSGAREQYF
.	TRBV2	.	TRBJ2-5	TGTGCCAGCAGTGAGGGAGGCGGCGTGACCCAGTACTTC	CASSEGGGVTQYF
once	TRBV19	.	TRBJ1-5	TGTGCCAGTAGTTGGGCTAAAAGCAATCAGCCCCAGCATTTT	CASSWAKSNQPQHF
few	TRBV18	.	TRBJ2-5	TGTGCCAGCGGGGTCTCGTTCTTAGAGACCCAGTACTTC	CASGVSFLETQYF
few	TRBV7-9	.	TRBJ2-1	TGTGCCAGCAGCTCCGCCAATGAGCAGTTCTTC	CASSSANEQFF
.	TRBV28	TRBD1	TRBJ2-5	TGTGCCAGCAGTTTATCAACAGGGGGCGCGTCAGAGACCCAGTACTTC	CASSLSTGGASETQYF
.	TRBV7-6	.	TRBJ2-5	TGTGCCAGCAGCTTAAACTCAGAGACCCAGTACTTC	CASSLNSETQYF
.	TRBV10-3	TRBD1	TRBJ1-2	TGTGCCATCAGTTTACAGGGGGCTAAGGCTGGCTACACCTTC	CAISLQGAKAGYTF
.	TRBV5-8	TRBD1	TRBJ1-5	TGTGCCAGCAGCGATACAGGGGACCCTAATCAGCCCCAGCATTTT	CASSDTGDPNQPQHF